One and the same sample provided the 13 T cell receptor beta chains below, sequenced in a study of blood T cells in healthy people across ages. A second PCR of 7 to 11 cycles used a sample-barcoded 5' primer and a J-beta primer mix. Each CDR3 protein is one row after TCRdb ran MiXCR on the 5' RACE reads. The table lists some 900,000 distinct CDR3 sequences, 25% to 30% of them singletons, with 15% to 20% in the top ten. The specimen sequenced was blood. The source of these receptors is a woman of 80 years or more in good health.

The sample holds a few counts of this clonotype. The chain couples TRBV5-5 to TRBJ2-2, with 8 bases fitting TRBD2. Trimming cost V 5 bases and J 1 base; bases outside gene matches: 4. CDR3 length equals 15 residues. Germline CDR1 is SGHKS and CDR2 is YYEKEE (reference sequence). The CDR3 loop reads CASRSGGENTGELFF. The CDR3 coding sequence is TGTGCCAGCAGGTCGGGGGGGGAGAACACCGGGGAGCTGTTTTTT. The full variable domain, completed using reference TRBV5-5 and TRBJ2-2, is DAGVTQSPTHLIKTRGQQVTLRCSPISGHKSVSWYQQVLGQGPQFIFQYYEKEERGRGNFPDRFSARQFPNYSSELNVNALLLGDSALYLCASRSGGENTGELFFGEGSRLTVL.

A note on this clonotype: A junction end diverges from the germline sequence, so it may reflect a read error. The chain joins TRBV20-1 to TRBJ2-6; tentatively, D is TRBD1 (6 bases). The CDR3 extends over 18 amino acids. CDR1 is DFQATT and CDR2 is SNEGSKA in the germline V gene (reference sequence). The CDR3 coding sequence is TGCAGTGCTAGACCCCGACAGGCCGACTTCTCTGGGGCCAACGTCCCGACTTTC. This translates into CSARPRQADFSGANVPTF.

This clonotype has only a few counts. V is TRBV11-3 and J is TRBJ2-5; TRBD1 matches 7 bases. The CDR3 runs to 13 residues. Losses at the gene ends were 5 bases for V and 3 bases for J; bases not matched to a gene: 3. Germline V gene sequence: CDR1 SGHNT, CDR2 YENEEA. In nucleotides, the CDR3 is TGTGCCAGCAGCGCAGGACAGGAAGAGACCCAGTACTTC. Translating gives CASSAGQEETQYF. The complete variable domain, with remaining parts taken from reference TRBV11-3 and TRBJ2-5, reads EAGVVQSPRYKIIEKKQPVAFWCNPISGHNTLYWYLQNLGQGPELLIRYENEEAVDDSQLPKDRFSAERLKGVDSTLKIQPAELGDSAVYLCASSAGQEETQYFGPGTRLLVL.

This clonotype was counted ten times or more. CDR3 amino acids: CATSDPRTGTYEQYF. As DNA, the CDR3 is TGTGCCACCAGTGACCCTAGGACGGGAACCTACGAGCAGTACTTC. The gene calls are TRBV24-1 and TRBJ2-7; tentatively, D is TRBD2 (5 bases). V lost 4 bases, J lost 2 bases, and 14 bases lay in between. The CDR3 length is 15 residues. Germline loops: CDR1 KGHDR, CDR2 SFDVKD.

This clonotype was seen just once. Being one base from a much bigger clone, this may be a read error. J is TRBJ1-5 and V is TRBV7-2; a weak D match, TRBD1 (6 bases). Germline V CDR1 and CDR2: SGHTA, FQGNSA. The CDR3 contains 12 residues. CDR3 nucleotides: TGTGCCAGCAGCTTAGCCCGGGACACCCAGAATTTT. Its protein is CASSLARDTQNF.

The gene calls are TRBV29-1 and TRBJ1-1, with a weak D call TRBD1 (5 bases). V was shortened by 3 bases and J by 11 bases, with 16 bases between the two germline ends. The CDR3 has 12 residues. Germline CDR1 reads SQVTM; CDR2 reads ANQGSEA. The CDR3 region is CSVEGRGGVAFF. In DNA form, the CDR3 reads TGCAGCGTTGAGGGACGTGGGGGGGTCGCTTTCTTT. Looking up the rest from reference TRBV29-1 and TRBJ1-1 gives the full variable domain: SAVISQKPSRDICQRGTSLTIQCQVDSQVTMMFWYRQQPGQSLTLIATANQGSEATYESGFVIDKFPISRPNLTFSTLTVSNMSPEDSSIYLCSVEGRGGVAFFGQGTRLTVV.

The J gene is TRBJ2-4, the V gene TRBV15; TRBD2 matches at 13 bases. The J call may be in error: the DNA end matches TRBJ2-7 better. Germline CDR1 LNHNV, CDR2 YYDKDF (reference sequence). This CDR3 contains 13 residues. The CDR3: CTAGTSGVYEQYF. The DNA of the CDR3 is TGTACCGCGGGGACTAGCGGGGTTTACGAGCAGTACTTC.

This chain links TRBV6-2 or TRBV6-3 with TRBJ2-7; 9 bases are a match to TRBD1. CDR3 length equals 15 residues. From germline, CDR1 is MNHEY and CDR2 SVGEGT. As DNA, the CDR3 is TGTACCGGCCGTTCCCCGGGACAGGGCTTGGGGGAGCAGTACTTC. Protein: CTGRSPGQGLGEQYF.

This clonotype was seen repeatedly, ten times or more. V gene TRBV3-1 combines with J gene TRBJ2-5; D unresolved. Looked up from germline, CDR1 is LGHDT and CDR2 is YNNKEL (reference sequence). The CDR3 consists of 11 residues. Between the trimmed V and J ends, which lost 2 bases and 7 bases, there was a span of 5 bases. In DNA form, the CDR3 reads TGTGCCAGCAGCCAATACCTGACCCAGTACTTC. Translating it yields CASSQYLTQYF.

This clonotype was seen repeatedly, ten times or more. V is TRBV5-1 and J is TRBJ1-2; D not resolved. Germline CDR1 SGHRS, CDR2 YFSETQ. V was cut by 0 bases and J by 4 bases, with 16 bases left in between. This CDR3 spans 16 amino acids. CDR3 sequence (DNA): TGCGCCAGCAGCTTGGGTTGGGGATCCTCCAGCTATGGCTACACCTTC. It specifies CASSLGWGSSSYGYTF.

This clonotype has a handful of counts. The CDR3 region is CASSRGGTQNQPQHF. The CDR3 region has the DNA TGTGCCAGCAGCCGAGGGGGGACGCAGAATCAGCCCCAGCATTTT. The chain links TRBV12-3 or TRBV12-4 to TRBJ1-5; TRBD1 is a possible D gene (6 bases). The CDR3 spans 15 residues. Trimming cost V 6 bases and J 4 bases, with 16 bases left between them.

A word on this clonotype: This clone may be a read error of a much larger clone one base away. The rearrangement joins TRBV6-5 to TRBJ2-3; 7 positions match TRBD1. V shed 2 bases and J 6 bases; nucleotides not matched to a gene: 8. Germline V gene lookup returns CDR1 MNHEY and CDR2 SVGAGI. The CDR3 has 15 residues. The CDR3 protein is CASSYEQGLGDTQYF. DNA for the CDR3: TGTGCCAGCAGTTACGAACAGGGGCTAGGGGATACGCAGTATTTT.

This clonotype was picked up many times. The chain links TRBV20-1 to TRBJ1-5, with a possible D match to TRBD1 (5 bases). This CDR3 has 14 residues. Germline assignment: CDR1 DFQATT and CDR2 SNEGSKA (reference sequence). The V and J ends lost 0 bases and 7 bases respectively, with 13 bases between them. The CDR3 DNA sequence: TGCAGTGCTAGAGAGGGGCCGGAACTACAGCCCCAGCATTTT. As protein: CSAREGPELQPQHF.